The 31 T cell receptor beta chains presented below share a single source sample, sequenced in a study of post-analysis software for immune sequencing data. General study findings and limits: Included in a set of a handful of TRBV segments more frequent in patients than controls were TRBV5-6, TRBV5-1 and TRBV20-1.

Their antigens remain unidentified. cDNA libraries of TCR beta carried unique molecular identifiers. TCRdb re-called the PCR reads through MiXCR, storing one row per CDR3 protein. The data show about 760,000 distinct CDR3 sequences, just under 30% seen once. Sequenced input: blood. These receptor sequences come from a girl aged 5 to 17 with multiple sclerosis.

The chain has TRBV7-2 and TRBJ2-7; TRBD2 aligns across 7 bases. The CDR3 has 18 residues. Germline CDR1 and CDR2: SGHTA and FQGNSA. V trimming: 1 base; J trimming: 0 bases; junction bases outside the gene matches: 12. The CDR3 region is CASSLVGSGGGSSYEQYF. The CDR3 DNA sequence: TGTGCCAGCAGCTTAGTCGGGTCGGGCGGCGGGAGCTCCTACGAGCAGTACTTC.

The chain uses TRBV5-1 and TRBJ1-2; no clear D. The CDR3 covers 14 residues. CDR1 SGHRS and CDR2 YFSETQ come from the germline V gene. The V and J ends lost 4 bases and 4 bases respectively, with 14 bases between them. CDR3 coding DNA: TGCGCCAGCAGCCTCACGCCTACCTCCTATGGCTACACCTTC. Amino acids: CASSLTPTSYGYTF.

Only a few counts were recorded for this clonotype. J is TRBJ2-1 and V is TRBV27; D gene ambiguous. CDR1 is MNHEY and CDR2 is SMNVEV in the germline V gene (reference sequence). Trimming took off 2 bases at V and 6 bases at J, with 11 bases between the two ends. This CDR3 region has 14 residues. The CDR3 is CASSLVRFGNEQFF. As DNA, the CDR3 is TGTGCCAGCAGTTTAGTAAGGTTCGGCAATGAGCAGTTCTTC.

In the case of this clonotype: A much larger clone differs by one base, so this may be a read error. The chain couples TRBV2 to TRBJ2-1; a possible D gene is TRBD2 (6 bases). The J call is doubtful: the DNA matches TRBJ2-7 better. CDR1 is SNHLY and CDR2 is FYNNEI in the germline V gene. CDR3 length equals 14 residues. This CDR3 reads CASRGDFSYNEQYF. Written as DNA, the CDR3 is TGTGCCAGCAGAGGGGACTTCTCCTACAATGAGCAGTACTTC.

This clonotype has only a few counts. The chain has TRBV12-5 and TRBJ2-3; no clear D gene. The CDR3 totals 13 residues. Trimming removed 2 bases from V and 4 bases from J, with 7 bases in between. Germline V gene lookup returns CDR1 LGHNT and CDR2 FRNRAP. The CDR3 bases are TGTGCTAGTGGTTTGTTTGGTCCAGATACGCAGTATTTT. Its protein is CASGLFGPDTQYF. Complete variable domain (other parts from reference TRBV12-5 and TRBJ2-3): DARVTQTPRHKVTEMGQEVTMRCQPILGHNTVFWYRQTMMQGLELLAYFRNRAPLDDSGMPKDRFSAEMPDATLATLKIQPSEPRDSAVYFCASGLFGPDTQYFGPGTRLTVL.

This clonotype was seen more than once but under ten times. The J gene is TRBJ2-1, the V gene TRBV7-8, with 7 nucleotides matching TRBD2. CDR1 is SGHVS, CDR2 FQNEAQ, per germline. The CDR3 length is 15 residues. V shed 5 bases and J 8 bases; nucleotides not matched to a gene: 12. Here the CDR3 reads CASSKGRGRLDEQFF. The CDR3 coding sequence is TGTGCCAGCAGCAAAGGGAGGGGCCGTTTGGATGAGCAGTTCTTC.

This sequence joins TRBV27 and TRBJ2-1; 10 bases align to TRBD1. Germline V gene sequence: CDR1 MNHEY, CDR2 SMNVEV (reference sequence). The length of the CDR3 is 16 residues. V lost 5 bases, J lost 6 bases, and 10 bases stayed unmatched. CDR3 sequence: CASSPKGQGHLNEQFF. Here the CDR3 DNA reads TGTGCCAGCAGTCCAAAGGGACAGGGGCATCTCAATGAGCAGTTCTTC.

J is TRBJ2-5 and V is TRBV18, with D possibly matching TRBD2 (6 bases). Germline values: CDR1 KGHSH, CDR2 LQKENI. CDR3 length: 16 residues. The ends were cut back, 0 bases at V and 5 bases at J, with 16 bases in the middle. The CDR3 region has the DNA TGTGCCAGCTCACCACCTAGCGGATGGAGCCGCGAGACCCAGTACTTC. Translated: CASSPPSGWSRETQYF.

The genes are TRBV2 and TRBJ2-6; D perhaps matches TRBD1 (6 bases). Trimming pared 6 bases from V and 4 bases from J, leaving 13 bases between. Germline CDR1 reads SNHLY; CDR2 reads FYNNEI. The CDR3 spans 15 residues. The CDR3 sequence: CASSHREAGANVLTF. In nucleotides, the CDR3 is TGTGCCAGCAGCCACAGGGAAGCCGGGGCCAACGTCCTGACTTTC.

V gene TRBV24-1 combines with J gene TRBJ2-1; D perhaps matches TRBD2 (6 bases). The CDR3 loop spans 15 amino acids. Germline assignment: CDR1 KGHDR and CDR2 SFDVKD. Trimming pared 5 bases from V and 0 bases from J, leaving 10 bases between. CDR3: CATSGGESSYNEQFF. The CDR3 bases are TGTGCCACCAGTGGCGGGGAAAGCTCCTACAATGAGCAGTTCTTC.

The rearrangement joins TRBV29-1 to TRBJ1-1; possibly TRBD1 for D (5 bases). Germline V gene sequence: CDR1 SQVTM, CDR2 ANQGSEA. This CDR3 has 15 amino acids. Deletions cut 6 bases from V and 6 bases from J, with 23 bases between. CDR3 DNA: TGCAGCGTCGCCGGGCTAGGGAACCAGGGCGCTGAAGCTTTCTTT. Amino acids: CSVAGLGNQGAEAFF.

This clonotype was seen many times. The chain joins TRBV7-2 to TRBJ2-5, with 16 bases matching TRBD2. The ends lost 5 bases at V and 13 bases at J; junction bases unmatched: 22. CDR1 is SGHTA, CDR2 FQGNSA, per germline. The CDR3 sequence is 19 residues long. The CDR3 sequence is CASSLGPGTSGGAKSSGYF. CDR3 DNA sequence: TGTGCCAGCAGCCTCGGTCCCGGGACTAGCGGGGGGGCTAAGTCGTCGGGGTACTTC.

DNA for the CDR3: TGCGCCAGCAGCCCGGAAGGGACAGTTATAGGAGATACGCAGTATTTT. Its protein product is CASSPEGTVIGDTQYF. The V call is TRBV5-1, the J call TRBJ2-3, with 7 positions matching TRBD1. The CDR3 length is 16 residues. Per germline, CDR1 SGHRS and CDR2 YFSETQ. V lost 4 bases, J lost 5 bases, and 13 bases stayed unmatched.

A note on this clonotype: Mismatch with germline at one junction end may stem from a read error. The V call is TRBV3-1, the J call TRBJ2-1, with no clear D. Germline CDR1 reads LGHDT; CDR2 reads YNNKEL (reference sequence). CDR3 length: 14 amino acids. The CDR3 sequence is CTSSQDWVSNEQFF. The CDR3 coding sequence is TGTACCAGCAGCCAAGATTGGGTATCCAATGAGCAGTTCTTC.

The genes are TRBV27 and TRBJ2-7, with D perhaps matching TRBD2 (5 bases). V lost 6 bases and J lost 6, with 18 bases in between. CDR3 length equals 14 residues. CDR1 and CDR2 from the germline V gene are MNHEY and SMNVEV (reference sequence). CDR3 DNA: TGTGCCAGCAGGGGCATCGGACTTGACGGCGAGCAGTACTTC. Its protein is CASRGIGLDGEQYF.

In this sample, this clonotype turned up many times. The chain employs TRBV15 and TRBJ2-1, with a tentative D call TRBD2 (6 bases). Trimming removed 0 bases from V and 4 bases from J, with 13 bases in between. Germline CDR1 is LNHNV and CDR2 is YYDKDF (reference sequence). This CDR3 is built from 16 residues. CDR3 sequence (DNA): TGTGCCACCAGCAGAGATCGGAGGGGCCAATACAATGAGCAGTTCTTC. This sequence encodes CATSRDRRGQYNEQFF. The full variable domain, completed using reference TRBV15 and TRBJ2-1, is DAMVIQNPRYQVTQFGKPVTLSCSQTLNHNVMYWYQQKSSQAPKLLFHYYDKDFNNEADTPDNFQSRRPNTSFCFLDIRSPGLGDTAMYLCATSRDRRGQYNEQFFGPGTRLTVL.

A few counts support this clonotype. V is TRBV20-1 and J is TRBJ1-5; no reliable D call. Germline V gene data show CDR1 as DFQATT and CDR2 as SNEGSKA (reference sequence). CDR3 length equals 12 residues. Trimming pared 3 bases from V and 1 base from J, leaving 4 bases between. The CDR3, as DNA: TGCAGTGCTAGCGACAGCAATCAGCCCCAGCATTTT. Translated: CSASDSNQPQHF.

The rearrangement links TRBV12-3 or TRBV12-4 to TRBJ1-6, with 8 positions matching TRBD1. This CDR3 is built from 20 residues. Trimming took 5 bases from V and 0 from J; bases not matched to a gene: 15. CDR3 nucleotide sequence: TGTGCCAGCAGTCGGCGGACAGGGCCATCTGGTGACTCCTATAATTCACCCCTCCACTTT. This sequence encodes CASSRRTGPSGDSYNSPLHF.

This clonotype has just one count. The chain links TRBV9 to TRBJ2-7; tentatively, D is TRBD2 (5 bases). This CDR3 has 16 residues. V was shortened by 0 bases and J by 0 bases, with 13 bases between the two germline ends. Per the germline V gene, CDR1 is SGDLS and CDR2 is YYNGEE. Here the CDR3 reads CASSVGGSASSYEQYF. The CDR3 DNA sequence: TGTGCCAGCAGCGTAGGAGGGTCGGCGTCCTCCTACGAGCAGTACTTC.

This clonotype was found a few times. The V call is TRBV12-5, the J call TRBJ1-1; D unresolved. Germline CDR1 LGHNT, CDR2 FRNRAP. This CDR3 spans 12 amino acids. V was cut by 2 bases and J by 3 bases, with 4 bases left in between. The CDR3 DNA follows: TGTGCTAGTGGTTTGTACGACACTGAAGCTTTCTTT. It is translated as CASGLYDTEAFF.

The gene calls are TRBV15 and TRBJ2-1; the D gene is possibly TRBD1 (6 bases). The germline V gene has CDR1 LNHNV and CDR2 YYDKDF (reference sequence). V lost 6 bases, J lost 0 bases, and 12 bases lay in between. The CDR3 extends over 15 amino acids. The CDR3 DNA sequence: TGTGCCACCAGTAAGAGGGGGAGCTCCTACAATGAGCAGTTCTTC. Translating it yields CATSKRGSSYNEQFF.

The sample holds many counts of this clonotype. The chain uses TRBV7-2 and TRBJ2-1, with TRBD2 matching over 9 bases. Germline CDR1 SGHTA, CDR2 FQGNSA. The CDR3 consists of 12 residues. V lost 5 bases, J lost 12 bases, and 5 bases stayed unmatched. The CDR3 is CASSPLAGAQFF. CDR3 DNA: TGTGCCAGCAGCCCATTAGCGGGAGCGCAGTTCTTC.

The chain couples TRBV7-8 to TRBJ2-3; maybe TRBD2 (6 bases). The CDR3 covers 18 residues. Germline V gives CDR1 SGHVS, CDR2 FQNEAQ. The V gene lost 1 base and the J gene lost 2 bases, with 19 bases spanning the gap. The CDR3 DNA reads TGTGCCAGCAGCTTAGAGGTCTCTAGCGCCTTTAACACAGATACGCAGTATTTT. It translates to CASSLEVSSAFNTDTQYF.

The chain joins TRBV7-2 to TRBJ2-5; D uncertain. V was cut by 0 bases and J by 3 bases, with 11 bases left in between. CDR1 is SGHTA, CDR2 FQGNSA, per germline. The CDR3 loop spans 15 amino acids. CDR3 in DNA: TGTGCCAGCAGCTTAGCGCGGAGACGTGAAGAGACCCAGTACTTC. Its protein product is CASSLARRREETQYF. The full variable domain, its missing parts supplied by reference TRBV7-2 and TRBJ2-5, is GAGVSQSPSNKVTEKGKDVELRCDPISGHTALYWYRQSLGQGLEFLIYFQGNSAPDKSGLPSDRFSAERTGGSVSTLTIQRTQQEDSAVYLCASSLARRREETQYFGPGTRLLVL.

This chain uses TRBV12-3 or TRBV12-4 with TRBJ2-5; D might be TRBD2 (5 bases). This CDR3 spans 14 amino acids. V lost 4 bases and J 5 bases, leaving 14 bases between the germline ends. The CDR3, as DNA: TGTGCCAGCAGTTCAACGGGCCGGAGGGAGACCCAGTACTTC. It specifies CASSSTGRRETQYF.

This clonotype appeared a few times. J is TRBJ1-4 and V is TRBV28; no definite D call. CDR3 length: 14 residues. CDR1 and CDR2 from the germline V gene are MDHEN and SYDVKM. Trimming left V 3 bases short and J 8 bases short, with 13 bases between. The CDR3 region is CASSFDEVREKLFF. DNA for the CDR3: TGTGCCAGCAGTTTCGACGAGGTCCGAGAAAAACTGTTTTTT.

This clonotype turned up a few times. The CDR3 coding sequence is TGTGCCAGCAGTTCTCAAATGAAGGGGGGCAATGAGCAGTTCTTC. This encodes CASSSQMKGGNEQFF. The chain combines TRBV12-3 or TRBV12-4 with TRBJ2-1, with D perhaps given as TRBD1 or TRBD2 (6 bases each). CDR3 length: 15 amino acids. V shed 4 bases and J shed 6 bases, with 16 bases lying between them.

This clonotype was seen a handful of times. The genes are TRBV7-2 and TRBJ2-7; 12 nucleotides agree with TRBD1. Germline CDR1 is SGHTA and CDR2 is FQGNSA. V dropped 4 bases and J dropped 6; count of bases not matched to a gene: 4. The CDR3 contains 14 residues. The CDR3 reads CASSSGTGGREQYF. The CDR3 DNA follows: TGTGCCAGCAGCTCCGGGACAGGGGGCCGCGAGCAGTACTTC.

V gene TRBV20-1 combines with J gene TRBJ2-5; D gene uncertain. CDR1 is DFQATT, CDR2 SNEGSKA, per germline (reference sequence). The CDR3 is 11 amino acids. The germline V and J ends were trimmed by 4 bases and 3 bases, with 6 bases remaining between them. The CDR3 coding sequence is TGCAGTGCTATAAAGGAAGAGACCCAGTACTTC. This translates into CSAIKEETQYF.

V usage is TRBV5-1 and J usage is TRBJ2-7; no definite D call. This CDR3 contains 13 residues. Germline loops: CDR1 SGHRS, CDR2 YFSETQ. V was pared by 5 bases and J by 5 bases, with 14 bases between. The CDR3 reads CASSPNADDEQYF. The CDR3 bases are TGCGCCAGCAGTCCTAACGCGGACGACGAGCAGTACTTC.

The chain recombines TRBV29-1 with TRBJ2-3; D not resolved. The ends were cut back, 0 bases at V and 3 bases at J, with 7 bases in the middle. The V gene's germline CDR1 is SQVTM and CDR2 ANQGSEA. The CDR3 extends over 13 amino acids. The CDR3 DNA follows: TGCAGCGTTGAAGAGACCGGAACAGATACGCAGTATTTT. Protein: CSVEETGTDTQYF.